This TCR beta chain was observed in a study of technical replicates of blood from a few donors. Between the trimmed V and J ends, which lost 4 bases and 4 bases, there was a span of 11 bases. Germline lookup yields CDR1 SGHRS and CDR2 YFSETQ. The CDR3 totals 13 residues. The data were produced by immunoSEQ multiplex PCR, yet TCRdb's version contains in-frame clones alone and is incomplete. Here the sample spans roughly 85,000 clones, approximately 95% being singletons. This TCR was sampled from a human donor in good health. This chain links TRBV5-1 with TRBJ2-5; D not resolved. The sequencing input was T cells isolated from PBMCs. The CDR3 region is CASSPVASETQYF. CDR3 nucleotide sequence: TGCGCCAGCAGCCCGGTCGCCTCAGAGACCCAGTACTTC. The variable domain in full, completed from reference TRBV5-1 and TRBJ2-5, reads KAGVTQTPRYLIKTRGQQVTLSCSPISGHRSVSWYQQTPGQGLQFLFEYFSETQRNKGNFPGRFSGRQFSNSRSEMNVSTLELGDSALYLCASSPVASETQYFGPGTRLLVL.